This paragraph reports one T cell receptor (beta chain). The target antigen is unknown. The data are from a study of T cell responses to AZD1222 COVID-19 vaccine. Repertoires were generated with immunoSEQ multiplex PCR, while TCRdb's copy carries only in-frame clones and drops some. The sample lists roughly 160,000 clones; approximately 90% were seen once. Looked up from germline, CDR1 is ENHRY and CDR2 is SYGVKD. The germline V and J ends were trimmed by 4 bases and 3 bases, with 18 bases remaining between them. There are 16 residues in the CDR3. Study results and limitations: In all cases, repertoires were sampled only after the peak T cell response. Donors skewed white British and female; clonal diversity was possibly underestimated. Baseline testing showed seropositivity in only a handful of AZD1222 recipients.

Sample: peripheral blood, taken on day 0 of AZD1222 vaccination. The TCR sequence derives from an adult in good health. The V call is TRBV10-3, the J call TRBJ2-5, with a tentative D call TRBD1 (5 bases). The CDR3 region is CAISGKGSDWEETQYF. Here the CDR3 DNA reads TGTGCCATCAGTGGAAAGGGGTCCGACTGGGAAGAGACCCAGTACTTC.